This T cell receptor (beta chain) came from a study of Ad26.COV2.S vaccination and SARS-CoV-2 variants. Study in general: Each vaccinee took Ad26.COV2.S intramuscularly, once or twice 56 days apart.

Germline CDR1 is WSHSY and CDR2 is SAAADI. The CDR3 extends over 14 amino acids. The V end lost 7 bases, the J end lost 0 bases, and 13 bases lay between the germline ends. Treatment indicated: roughly 19 received Ad26.COV2.S at low or high dose, single or two shots; about 5 received placebo; per-sample allocation not given. The study sampled participants on day 63 after the first vaccine or placebo injection. Assay: immunoSEQ multiplex PCR; the TCRdb copy retains only in-frame clones and omits some. The sample lists some 390,000 clones, roughly nine tenths seen once, with 3.5% in the top ten. The V and J genes are TRBV10-2 and TRBJ2-7; TRBD2 might be the D (5 bases). Sequences were derived from peripheral blood, sampled in a trial of Ad26.COV2.S vaccine versus placebo. The receptor comes from a person between 18 and 59 years old who received the Ad26.COV2.S COVID-19 vaccine or a placebo. This CDR3 reads CASKPERFSYEQYF. CDR3 DNA: TGCGCCAGCAAACCCGAGCGGTTCTCCTACGAGCAGTACTTC.